This T cell receptor beta chain was sequenced for a study of cytomegalovirus exposure and HLA in healthy donors. At the level of the study: Around 87 million unique TCRs, all from HLA-typed donors, were included in an early release of the data. Regarding the study as a whole: Using the classifier, cytomegalovirus status was reportedly diagnosed with high specificity and sensitivity.

The CDR3 totals 13 residues. Germline loops: CDR1 MNHEY, CDR2 SVGAGI. V shed 2 bases and J shed 4 bases, with 8 bases lying between them. Only one count was recorded for this clone. Its antigen is unknown. PCR was performed using 60 Vbeta and 13 Jbeta primers. The table came from immunoSEQ multiplex PCR; TCRdb's copy has only in-frame clones and leaves some out. The table records 85,000 to 100,000 clones, around 80% of them present only once. V gene TRBV6-5 combines with J gene TRBJ1-2, with D possibly TRBD1 on 5 matching bases. The TCR was taken from a male donor in good health and CMV-seropositive. Sequencing input: PBMCs. CDR3 residues: CASSYDRSYGYTF. As DNA, the CDR3 is TGTGCCAGCAGTTACGACAGATCCTATGGCTACACCTTC.